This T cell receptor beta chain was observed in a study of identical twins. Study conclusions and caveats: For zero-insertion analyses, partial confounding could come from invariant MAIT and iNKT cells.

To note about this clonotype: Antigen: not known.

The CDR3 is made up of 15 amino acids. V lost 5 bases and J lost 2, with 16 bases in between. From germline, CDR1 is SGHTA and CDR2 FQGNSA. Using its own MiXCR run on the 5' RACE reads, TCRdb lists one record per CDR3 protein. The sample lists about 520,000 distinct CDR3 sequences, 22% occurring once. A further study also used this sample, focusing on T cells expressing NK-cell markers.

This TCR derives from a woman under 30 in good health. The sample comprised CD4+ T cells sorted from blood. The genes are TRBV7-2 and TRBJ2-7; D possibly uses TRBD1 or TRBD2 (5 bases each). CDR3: CASSKKDLGAYEQYF. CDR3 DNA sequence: TGTGCCAGCAGCAAGAAGGACCTGGGGGCCTACGAGCAGTACTTC.